The T cell receptor beta chain described here comes from a study of human T cells and chemical hapten exposure. Study-level points and caveats: There was a positive correlation between PT1 expanded TCR counts and patch test score.

MiXCR was run by TCRdb on the RACE reads, yielding one entry per CDR3 protein. The sample includes more than 250,000 distinct CDR3 sequences, roughly 7.4% seen only once; the top ten take approximately 1.2%. The CDR3 loop spans 12 amino acids. The germline V gene encodes CDR1 SNHLY and CDR2 FYNNEI. Trimming removed 4 bases from V and 8 bases from J, with 9 bases in between. A remark on this clonotype: Its target is unknown.

Time point meaning: pre-sensitization, week 0. Specified treatment: therapeutic diphenylcyclopropenone sensitization with weekly scalp DPC. The sequences come from whole blood, collected in connection with sensitization to the hapten diphenylcyclopropenone (DPC). The rearrangement links TRBV2 to TRBJ2-1; no clear D. The sequence derives from a man younger than 35 with alopecia areata. Some clones in this sample may be carry-over from other donors' samples. CDR3 protein: CASSVVGDEQFF. CDR3 in DNA: TGTGCCAGCAGTGTGGTAGGCGATGAGCAGTTCTTC.